This paragraph reports one TCR beta chain. No antigen is known for it. This sample is drawn from a study of OX40 agonist ivuxolimab in advanced cancers. Notes on the study in general: Researchers did not determine the expanded peripheral T cells' antigen specificity.

Produced via immunoSEQ multiplex PCR; TCRdb's table is partial and in-frame only. The top ten hold nearly 8% of the sample, which has under 85,000 clones, about 86% seen once. Patients with autoimmune history or systemic immunosuppression were excluded. V shed 7 bases and J shed 4 bases, with 10 bases lying between them. CDR1 is MGHDK and CDR2 is SYGVNS in the germline V gene. The CDR3 contains 13 residues. The source was CD4+ or CD8+ T cells sorted from blood, collected in a trial of the OX40 agonist ivuxolimab. V and J are TRBV25-1 and TRBJ1-4; D not certain. The receptor comes from an adult with an advanced solid tumor such as melanoma, head and neck, liver or kidney cancer. CDR3 in DNA: TGTGCCAGCAACGGGCAGTTTAATGAAAAACTGTTTTTT. Protein: CASNGQFNEKLFF.